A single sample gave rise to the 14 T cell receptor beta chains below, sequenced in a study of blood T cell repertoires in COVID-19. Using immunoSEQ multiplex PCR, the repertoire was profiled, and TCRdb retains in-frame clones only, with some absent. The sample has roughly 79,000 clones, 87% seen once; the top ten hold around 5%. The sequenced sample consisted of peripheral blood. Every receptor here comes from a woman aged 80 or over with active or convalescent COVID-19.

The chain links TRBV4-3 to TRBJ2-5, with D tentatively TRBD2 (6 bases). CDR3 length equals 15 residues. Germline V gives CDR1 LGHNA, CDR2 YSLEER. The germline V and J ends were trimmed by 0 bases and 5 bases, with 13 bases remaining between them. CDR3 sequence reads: CASSQDRGVRETQYF. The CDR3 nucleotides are TGCGCCAGCAGCCAAGATCGCGGGGTACGGGAGACCCAGTACTTC.

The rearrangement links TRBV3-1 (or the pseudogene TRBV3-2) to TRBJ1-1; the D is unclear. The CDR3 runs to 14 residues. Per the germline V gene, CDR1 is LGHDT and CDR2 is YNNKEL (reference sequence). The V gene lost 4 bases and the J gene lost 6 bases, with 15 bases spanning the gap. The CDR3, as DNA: TGTGCCAGCAGCCCCACTTTATCGAGGTCTGAAGCTTTCTTT. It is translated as CASSPTLSRSEAFF.

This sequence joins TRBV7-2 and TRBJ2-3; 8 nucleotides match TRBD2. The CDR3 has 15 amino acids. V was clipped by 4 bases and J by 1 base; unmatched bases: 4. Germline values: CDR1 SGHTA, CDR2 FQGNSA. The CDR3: CASSSTSGGTDTQYF. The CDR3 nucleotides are TGTGCCAGCAGCTCCACTAGCGGAGGCACAGATACGCAGTATTTT.

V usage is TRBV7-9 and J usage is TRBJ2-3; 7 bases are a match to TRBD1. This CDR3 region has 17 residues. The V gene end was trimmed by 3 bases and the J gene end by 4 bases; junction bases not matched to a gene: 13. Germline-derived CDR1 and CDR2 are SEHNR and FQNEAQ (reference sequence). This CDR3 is CASSFPQTGQEADTQYF. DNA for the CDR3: TGTGCCAGCAGCTTCCCCCAGACAGGGCAAGAGGCAGATACGCAGTATTTT.

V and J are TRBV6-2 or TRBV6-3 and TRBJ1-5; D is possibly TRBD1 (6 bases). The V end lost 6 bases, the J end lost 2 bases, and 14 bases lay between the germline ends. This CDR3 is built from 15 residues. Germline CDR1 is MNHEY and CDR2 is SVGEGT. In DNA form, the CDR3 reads TGTGCCAGCAGCTCCGGACAGTTGGGCAATCAGCCCCAGCATTTT. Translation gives CASSSGQLGNQPQHF.

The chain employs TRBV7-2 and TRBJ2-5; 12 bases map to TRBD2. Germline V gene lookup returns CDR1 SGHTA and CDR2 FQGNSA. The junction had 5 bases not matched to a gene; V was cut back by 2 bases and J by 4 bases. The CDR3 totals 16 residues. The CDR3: CASSLPSGRARETQYF. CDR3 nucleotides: TGTGCCAGCAGCTTACCTAGCGGGAGGGCCCGAGAGACCCAGTACTTC.

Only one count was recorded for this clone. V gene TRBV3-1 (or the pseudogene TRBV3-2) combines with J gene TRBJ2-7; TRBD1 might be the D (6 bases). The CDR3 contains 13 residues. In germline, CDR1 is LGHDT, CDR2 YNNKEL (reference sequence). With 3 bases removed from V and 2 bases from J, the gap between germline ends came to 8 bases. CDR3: CASSHRGPYEQYF. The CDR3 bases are TGTGCCAGCAGCCACAGGGGACCCTACGAGCAGTACTTC.

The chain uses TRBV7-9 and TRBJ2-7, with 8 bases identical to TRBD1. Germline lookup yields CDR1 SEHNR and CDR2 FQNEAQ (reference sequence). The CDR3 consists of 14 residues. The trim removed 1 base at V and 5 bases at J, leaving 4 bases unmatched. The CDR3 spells CASSLETGVDEQYF. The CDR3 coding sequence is TGTGCCAGCAGCTTAGAGACAGGGGTGGACGAGCAGTACTTC. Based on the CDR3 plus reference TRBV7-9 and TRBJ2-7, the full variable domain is DTGVSQNPRHKITKRGQNVTFRCDPISEHNRLYWYRQTLGQGPEFLTYFQNEAQLEKSRLLSDRFSAERPKGSFSTLEIQRTEQGDSAMYLCASSLETGVDEQYFGPGTRLTVT.

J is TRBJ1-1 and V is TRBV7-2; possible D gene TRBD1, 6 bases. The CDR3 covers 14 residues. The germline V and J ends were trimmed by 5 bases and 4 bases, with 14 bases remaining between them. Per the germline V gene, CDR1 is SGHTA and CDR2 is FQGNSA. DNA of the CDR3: TGTGCCAGCAGCGGAGAGAGGACAGCCACTGAAGCTTTCTTT. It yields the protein CASSGERTATEAFF.

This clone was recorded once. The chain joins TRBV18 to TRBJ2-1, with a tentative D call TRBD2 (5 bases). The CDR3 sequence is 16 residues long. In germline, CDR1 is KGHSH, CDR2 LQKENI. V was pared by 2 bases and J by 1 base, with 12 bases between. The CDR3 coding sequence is TGTGCCAGCTCACCATTGGGAGCGCTGTCCTACAATGAGCAGTTCTTC. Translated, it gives CASSPLGALSYNEQFF.

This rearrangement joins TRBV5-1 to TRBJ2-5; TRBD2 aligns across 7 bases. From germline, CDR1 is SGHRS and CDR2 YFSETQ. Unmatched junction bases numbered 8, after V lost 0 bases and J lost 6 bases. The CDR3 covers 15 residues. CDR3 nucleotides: TGCGCCAGCAGCTTGGTCCGGGGGGAGGTGAAGACCCAGTACTTC. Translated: CASSLVRGEVKTQYF.

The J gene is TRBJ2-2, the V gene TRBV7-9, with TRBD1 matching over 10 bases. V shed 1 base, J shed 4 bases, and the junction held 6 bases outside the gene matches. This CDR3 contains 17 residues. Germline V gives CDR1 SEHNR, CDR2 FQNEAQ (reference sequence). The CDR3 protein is CASSLVGQGESTGELFF. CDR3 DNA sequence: TGTGCCAGCAGCTTAGTTGGACAGGGGGAGAGCACCGGGGAGCTGTTTTTT. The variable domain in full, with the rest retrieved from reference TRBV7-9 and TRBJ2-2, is DTGVSQNPRHKITKRGQNVTFRCDPISEHNRLYWYRQTLGQGPEFLTYFQNEAQLEKSRLLSDRFSAERPKGSFSTLEIQRTEQGDSAMYLCASSLVGQGESTGELFFGEGSRLTVL.

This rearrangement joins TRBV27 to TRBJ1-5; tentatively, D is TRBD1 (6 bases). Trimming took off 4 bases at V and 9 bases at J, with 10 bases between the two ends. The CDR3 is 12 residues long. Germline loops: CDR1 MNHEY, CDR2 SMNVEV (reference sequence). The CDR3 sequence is CASSSGTPPQHF. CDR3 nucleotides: TGTGCCAGCAGTTCCGGGACACCGCCCCAGCATTTT.

This CDR3 reads CASSLDRNYGYTF. The CDR3 DNA follows: TGTGCCAGCAGCTTAGACAGGAACTATGGCTACACCTTC. The V gene is TRBV11-2, the J gene TRBJ1-2; D gene uncertain. Between the trimmed V and J ends, which lost 0 bases and 2 bases, there was a span of 4 bases. From germline, CDR1 is SGHAT and CDR2 FQNNGV. This CDR3 spans 13 amino acids.